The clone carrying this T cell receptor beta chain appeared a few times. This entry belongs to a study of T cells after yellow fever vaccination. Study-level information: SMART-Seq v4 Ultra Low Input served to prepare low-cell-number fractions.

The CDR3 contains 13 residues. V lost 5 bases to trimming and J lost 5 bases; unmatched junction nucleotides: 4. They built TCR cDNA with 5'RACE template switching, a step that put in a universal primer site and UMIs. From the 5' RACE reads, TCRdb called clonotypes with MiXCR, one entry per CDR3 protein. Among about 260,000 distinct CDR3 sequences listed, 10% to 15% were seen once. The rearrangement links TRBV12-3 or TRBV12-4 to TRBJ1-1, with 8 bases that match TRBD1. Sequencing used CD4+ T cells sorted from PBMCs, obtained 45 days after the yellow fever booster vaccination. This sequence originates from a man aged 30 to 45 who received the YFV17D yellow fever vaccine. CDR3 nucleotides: TGTGCCAGCAGTGGACAGGGAAGAACTGAAGCTTTCTTT. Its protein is CASSGQGRTEAFF.